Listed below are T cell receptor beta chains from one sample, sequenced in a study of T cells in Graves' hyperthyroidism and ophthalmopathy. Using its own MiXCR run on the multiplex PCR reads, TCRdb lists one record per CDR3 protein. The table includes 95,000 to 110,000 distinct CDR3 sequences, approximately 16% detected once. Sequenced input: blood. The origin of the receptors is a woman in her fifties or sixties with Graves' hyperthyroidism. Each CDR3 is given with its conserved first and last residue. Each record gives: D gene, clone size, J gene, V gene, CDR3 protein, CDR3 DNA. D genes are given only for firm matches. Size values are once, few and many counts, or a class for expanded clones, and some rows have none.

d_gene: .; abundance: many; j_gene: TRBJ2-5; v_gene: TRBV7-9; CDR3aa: CASRQGHLQETQYF; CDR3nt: TGTGCCAGCCGCCAGGGGCATCTCCAAGAGACCCAGTACTTC
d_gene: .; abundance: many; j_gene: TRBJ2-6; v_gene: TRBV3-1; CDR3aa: CASSPFGANVLTF; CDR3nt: TGTGCCAGCAGCCCATTTGGGGCCAACGTCCTGACTTTC
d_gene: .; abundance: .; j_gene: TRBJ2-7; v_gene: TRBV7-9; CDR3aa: CASSLQGQIVYEQYF; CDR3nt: TGTGCCAGCAGCTTACAGGGACAAATTGTCTACGAGCAGTACTTC
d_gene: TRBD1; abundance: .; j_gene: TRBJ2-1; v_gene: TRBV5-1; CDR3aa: CASRPGTGGLGEQFF; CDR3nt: TGCGCCAGCAGGCCCGGGACAGGGGGCCTCGGCGAGCAGTTCTTC
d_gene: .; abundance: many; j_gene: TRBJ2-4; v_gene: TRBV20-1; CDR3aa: CSASAGTPTKNIQYF; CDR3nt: TGCAGTGCTAGTGCCGGGACCCCAACCAAAAACATTCAGTACTTC
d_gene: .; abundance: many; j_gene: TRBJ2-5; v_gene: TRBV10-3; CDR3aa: CAISESAQQETQYF; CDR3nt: TGTGCCATCAGTGAATCCGCCCAACAAGAGACCCAGTACTTC
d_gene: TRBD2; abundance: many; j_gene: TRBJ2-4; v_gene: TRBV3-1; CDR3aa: CASSWAGAVPKNIQYF; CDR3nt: TGTGCCAGCAGCTGGGCGGGAGCCGTACCCAAAAACATTCAGTACTTC
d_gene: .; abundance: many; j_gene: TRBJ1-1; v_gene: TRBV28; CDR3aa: CASRPQARQPNTEAFF; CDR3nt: TGTGCCAGCAGACCGCAGGCTCGGCAACCGAACACTGAAGCTTTCTTT
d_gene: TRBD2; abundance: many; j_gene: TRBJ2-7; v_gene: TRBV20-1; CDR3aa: CSARDRTSGLAYEQYF; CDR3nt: TGCAGTGCTAGAGATCGAACTAGCGGCCTTGCCTACGAGCAGTACTTC
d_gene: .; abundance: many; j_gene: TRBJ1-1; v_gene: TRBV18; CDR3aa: CASSPPGGRRTEAFF; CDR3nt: TGTGCCAGCTCACCACCGGGGGGACGTAGGACTGAAGCTTTCTTT
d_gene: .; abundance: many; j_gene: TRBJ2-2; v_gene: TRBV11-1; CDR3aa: CASSAVVTGELFF; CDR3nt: TGTGCCAGCAGCGCCGTAGTTACCGGGGAGCTGTTTTTT
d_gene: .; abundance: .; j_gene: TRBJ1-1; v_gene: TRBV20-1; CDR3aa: CSVTSGMGGTEAFF; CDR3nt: TGCAGCGTTACCTCGGGTATGGGGGGCACTGAAGCTTTCTTT
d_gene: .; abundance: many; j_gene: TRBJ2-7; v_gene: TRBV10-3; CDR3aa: CAISEGSYEQYF; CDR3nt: TGTGCCATCAGTGAGGGGAGTTACGAGCAGTACTTC
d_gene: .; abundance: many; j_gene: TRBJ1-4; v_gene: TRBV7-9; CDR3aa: CASSLGQAFEKLFF; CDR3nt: TGTGCCAGCAGCTTAGGGCAGGCTTTTGAAAAACTGTTTTTT
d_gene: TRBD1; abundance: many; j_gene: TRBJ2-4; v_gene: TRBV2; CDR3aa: CASSEMRGRAKNIQYF; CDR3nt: TGTGCCAGCAGTGAGATGAGGGGGCGGGCCAAAAACATTCAGTACTTC
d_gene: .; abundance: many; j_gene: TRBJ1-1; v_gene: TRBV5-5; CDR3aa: CASSADSGKAFF; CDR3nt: TGTGCCAGCAGCGCCGATTCAGGGAAGGCTTTCTTT
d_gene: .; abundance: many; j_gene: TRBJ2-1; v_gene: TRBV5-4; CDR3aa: CASSLPGPNEQFF; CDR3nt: TGTGCCAGCAGCTTGCCTGGACCCAATGAGCAGTTCTTC
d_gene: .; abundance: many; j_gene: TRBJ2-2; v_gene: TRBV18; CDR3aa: CASSPRGSDTGELFF; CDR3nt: TGTGCCAGCTCACCGCGAGGGTCGGACACCGGGGAGCTGTTTTTT
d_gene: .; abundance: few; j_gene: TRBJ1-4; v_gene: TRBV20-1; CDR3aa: CSAGGNNEKLFF; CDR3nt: TGCAGTGCTGGAGGGAATAATGAAAAACTGTTTTTT
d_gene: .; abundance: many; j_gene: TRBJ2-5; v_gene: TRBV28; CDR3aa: CASRAGPRQETQYF; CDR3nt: TGTGCCAGCAGAGCGGGTCCAAGACAAGAGACCCAGTACTTC
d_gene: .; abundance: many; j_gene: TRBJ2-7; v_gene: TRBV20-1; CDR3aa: CSASLLSTYEQYF; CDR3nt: TGCAGTGCTAGTCTACTCAGTACCTACGAGCAGTACTTC
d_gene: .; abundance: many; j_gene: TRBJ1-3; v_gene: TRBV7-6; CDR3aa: CASSLEGFGNTIYF; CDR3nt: TGTGCCAGCAGCTTAGAAGGCTTTGGAAACACCATATATTTT
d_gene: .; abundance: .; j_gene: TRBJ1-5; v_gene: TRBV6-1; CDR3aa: CASSDSRNQPQHF; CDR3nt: TGTGCCAGCAGTGACAGCCGCAATCAGCCCCAGCATTTT
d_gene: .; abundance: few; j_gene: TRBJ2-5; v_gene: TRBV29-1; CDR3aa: CSVGSTETQYF; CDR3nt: TGCAGCGTTGGTTCTACAGAGACCCAGTACTTC
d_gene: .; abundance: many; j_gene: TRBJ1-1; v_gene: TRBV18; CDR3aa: CASSPLDAGGENTEAFF; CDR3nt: TGTGCCAGCTCACCACTCGATGCCGGAGGAGAAAACACTGAAGCTTTCTTT
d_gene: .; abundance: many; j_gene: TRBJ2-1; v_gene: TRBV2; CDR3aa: CASRQDQYNEQFF; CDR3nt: TGTGCCAGCAGACAAGACCAGTACAATGAGCAGTTCTTC
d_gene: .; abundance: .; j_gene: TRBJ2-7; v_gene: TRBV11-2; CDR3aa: CASSPSPTKEQYF; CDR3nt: TGTGCCAGCAGCCCAAGCCCCACAAAGGAGCAGTACTTC
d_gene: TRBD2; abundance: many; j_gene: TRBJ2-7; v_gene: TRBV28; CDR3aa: CASSLGLAGVGGQYF; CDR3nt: TGTGCCAGCAGTTTGGGACTAGCGGGAGTAGGCGGGCAGTACTTC
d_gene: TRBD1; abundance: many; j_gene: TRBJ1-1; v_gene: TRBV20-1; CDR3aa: CSALDRVGEAFF; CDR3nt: TGCAGTGCTCTAGACAGGGTCGGTGAAGCTTTCTTT
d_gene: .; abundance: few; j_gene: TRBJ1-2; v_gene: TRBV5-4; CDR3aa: CASSLSSGNYGYTF; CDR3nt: TGTGCCAGCAGCTTATCCTCCGGAAACTATGGCTACACCTTC
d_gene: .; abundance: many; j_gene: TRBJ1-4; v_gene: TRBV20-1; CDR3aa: CSARAGPQRDQEKLFF; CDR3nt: TGCAGTGCTAGAGCCGGTCCCCAGCGCGATCAGGAAAAACTGTTTTTT
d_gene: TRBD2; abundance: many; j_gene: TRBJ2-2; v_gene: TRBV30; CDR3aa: CAWSRLAVDGELFF; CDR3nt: TGTGCCTGGAGTCGACTAGCAGTTGACGGGGAGCTGTTTTTT
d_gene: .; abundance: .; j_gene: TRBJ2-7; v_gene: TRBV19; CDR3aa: CASRSGGGDYEQYF; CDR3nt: TGTGCCAGTAGATCGGGCGGAGGGGACTACGAGCAGTACTTC
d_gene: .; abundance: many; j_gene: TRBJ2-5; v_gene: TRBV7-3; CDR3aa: CASSPIPGVPETQYF; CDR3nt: TGTGCCAGCAGCCCCATACCGGGAGTGCCCGAGACCCAGTACTTC
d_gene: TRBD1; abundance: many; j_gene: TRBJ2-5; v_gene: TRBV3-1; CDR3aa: CASSQRKDRVQETQYF; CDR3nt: TGTGCCAGCAGCCAACGGAAAGACAGGGTCCAAGAGACCCAGTACTTC
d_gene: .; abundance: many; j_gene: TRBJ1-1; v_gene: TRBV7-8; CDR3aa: CASSLGVTEAFF; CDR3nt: TGTGCCAGCAGCTTAGGGGTTACTGAAGCTTTCTTT
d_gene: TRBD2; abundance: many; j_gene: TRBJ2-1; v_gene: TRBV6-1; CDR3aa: CASILRTSGYNEQFF; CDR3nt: TGTGCCAGCATTCTCCGGACTAGCGGATACAATGAGCAGTTCTTC
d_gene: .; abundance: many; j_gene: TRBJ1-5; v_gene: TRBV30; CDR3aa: CAWSVGRDQPQHF; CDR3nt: TGTGCCTGGAGTGTAGGCAGGGATCAGCCCCAGCATTTT
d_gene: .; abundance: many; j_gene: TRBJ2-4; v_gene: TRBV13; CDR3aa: CASSLMRQSLQYF; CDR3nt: TGTGCCAGCAGCTTGATGAGACAGAGCCTTCAGTACTTC
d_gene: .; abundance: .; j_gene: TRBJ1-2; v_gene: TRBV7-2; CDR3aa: CASSFRTEADGYTF; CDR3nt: TGTGCCAGCAGCTTCCGGACGGAGGCGGATGGCTACACCTTC
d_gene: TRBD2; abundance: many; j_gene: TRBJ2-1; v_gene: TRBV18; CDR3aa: CAGSPPAGGDNEQFF; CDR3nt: TGTGCCGGCTCACCACCAGCGGGAGGGGACAATGAGCAGTTCTTC
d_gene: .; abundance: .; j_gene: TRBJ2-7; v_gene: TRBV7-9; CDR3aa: CASSPWGLNGPLICLEQYF; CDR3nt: TGTGCCAGCAGCCCATGGGGTTTAAACGGACCCCTGATATGTCTCGAGCAGTACTTC
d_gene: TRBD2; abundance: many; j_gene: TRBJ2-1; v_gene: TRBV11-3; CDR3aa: CASSLWTSGTSTYNEQFF; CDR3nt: TGTGCCAGCAGCCTATGGACTAGCGGGACTTCCACCTACAATGAGCAGTTCTTC
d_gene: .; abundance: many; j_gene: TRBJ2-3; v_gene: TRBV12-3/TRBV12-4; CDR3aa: CASSPRGDLGDTQYF; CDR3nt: TGTGCCAGCAGTCCAAGAGGGGATCTGGGAGATACGCAGTATTTT
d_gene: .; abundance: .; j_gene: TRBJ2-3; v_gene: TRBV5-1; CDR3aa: CASSGGTVTDTQYF; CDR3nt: TGCGCCAGCAGCGGAGGGACAGTCACAGATACGCAGTATTTT
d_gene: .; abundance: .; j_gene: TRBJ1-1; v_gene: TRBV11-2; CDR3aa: CASSLNAATNTEAFF; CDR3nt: TGTGCCAGCAGCTTAAATGCCGCAACGAACACTGAAGCTTTCTTT
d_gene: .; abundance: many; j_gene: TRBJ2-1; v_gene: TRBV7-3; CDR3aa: CASSSRQSSYNEQFF; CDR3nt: TGTGCCAGCAGCTCCCGACAGAGCTCCTACAATGAGCAGTTCTTC